This TCR beta chain emerged from a study of shared clonotypes between healthy human individuals. Assay: immunoSEQ multiplex PCR; the TCRdb copy retains only in-frame clones and omits some. Here the sample spans roughly 1,800,000 clones, less than 95% being singletons. Germline V gives CDR1 MNHEY, CDR2 SVGAGI. Trimming cost V 3 bases and J 1 base, with 6 bases left between them. The CDR3 is 13 residues long. Comment on this clone: Antigen unknown.

Terminally differentiated effector memory CD45RA+ cells were excluded by CCR7 positive selection of CD45RO-negative cells. Study findings and constraints: The study found about 5% of naive CD4 clonotypes shared across a handful of donors. Tissue TCR repertoires likely differ from these blood-only repertoires.

This chain links TRBV6-5 with TRBJ2-5; D is undetermined. The TCR was taken from a man younger than 30 in good health. The sample taken for sequencing was naive CD8+ T cells sorted from blood. CDR3 nucleotides: TGTGCCAGCAGTTATGTTGCCCAAGAGACCCAGTACTTC. The encoded protein is CASSYVAQETQYF.